A single sample gave rise to the 29 T cell receptor beta chains below, sequenced in a study of blood T cell repertoires in COVID-19. The assay was immunoSEQ multiplex PCR, and TCRdb's table has in-frame clones only and misses some. The sample carries 440,000 or so clones, around 91% recorded once. Sequencing input: peripheral blood. The receptors here all came from a woman between 40 and 55 years old with COVID-19, enrolled during active disease.

The rearrangement links TRBV18 to TRBJ2-5, with 8 bases fitting TRBD2. V lost 2 bases, J lost 5 bases, and 10 bases stayed unmatched. The CDR3 runs to 16 residues. Germline CDR1 is KGHSH and CDR2 is LQKENI. In DNA, the CDR3 is TGTGCCAGCTCACCAAAAAGCGGGGGATCTCGGGAGACCCAGTACTTC. Protein sequence: CASSPKSGGSRETQYF.

This clone was found once. Other DNA sequences in the same sample also yield this CDR3. The gene calls are TRBV4-3 and TRBJ1-4; 8 bases agree with TRBD1. V lost 1 base, J lost 2 bases, and 0 bases stayed unmatched. The CDR3 sequence is 15 residues long. Germline V gives CDR1 LGHNA, CDR2 YSLEER. DNA of the CDR3: TGCGCCAGCAGCCAAGGGACAGGGACTAATGAAAAACTGTTTTTT. Translating it yields CASSQGTGTNEKLFF.

CDR3 protein: CASSPTSPGANTGELFF. Here the CDR3 DNA reads TGTGCCAGTAGTCCAACCTCCCCGGGGGCGAACACCGGGGAGCTGTTTTTT. The V gene is TRBV19, the J gene TRBJ2-2, with D perhaps TRBD2 (6 bases). The CDR3 is 17 amino acids. The germline V and J ends were trimmed by 5 bases and 0 bases, with 16 bases remaining between them. CDR1 is LNHDA and CDR2 is SQIVND in the germline V gene (reference sequence).

This chain uses TRBV7-8 with TRBJ1-6, with a possible D match to TRBD1 (6 bases). CDR3 length equals 14 residues. Trimming cost V 5 bases and J 7 bases, with 12 bases left between them. Germline CDR1 is SGHVS and CDR2 is FQNEAQ. The CDR3 loop reads CASSLRGRNSPLHF. CDR3 bases: TGTGCCAGCAGCCTCAGGGGTAGGAATTCACCCCTCCACTTT.

Notes on this clone: With a much larger clone just one base away, this may be a read error. The rearrangement uses TRBV28 and TRBJ1-5; D gene ambiguous. CDR1 is MDHEN and CDR2 is SYDVKM in the germline V gene. Trimming removed 4 bases from V and 0 bases from J, with 7 bases in between. The CDR3 length is 14 residues. The CDR3 bases are TGTGCCAGCAGTTCCGGTTATAGCAATCAGCCCCAGCATTTT. Translation: CASSSGYSNQPQHF.

The chain couples TRBV6-6 to TRBJ2-7; 8 nucleotides agree with TRBD1. The germline gives CDR1 MNHNY, CDR2 SVGAGI (reference sequence). The V and J ends lost 5 bases and 4 bases, in that order; junction bases with no gene match: 13. This CDR3 spans 16 amino acids. The CDR3 nucleotides read TGTGCCAGCAGTCGACATTATCAGACAGGGGATTACGAGCAGTACTTC. Translated, it gives CASSRHYQTGDYEQYF.

This clone was recorded a few times. This chain joins TRBV7-6 and TRBJ1-6; a possible D gene is TRBD1 (5 bases). Germline V gene sequence: CDR1 SGHVS, CDR2 FNYEAQ. The V gene lost 5 bases and the J gene lost 6 bases, with 14 bases spanning the gap. The CDR3 loop spans 15 amino acids. The CDR3 region has the DNA TGTGCCAGCAGCCCTTTGACAGACTCTAATTCACCCCTCCACTTT. This codes for CASSPLTDSNSPLHF.

The V call is TRBV30, the J call TRBJ2-7; TRBD1 might be the D (6 bases). The germline V gene has CDR1 GTSNPN and CDR2 SVGIG (reference sequence). CDR3 length equals 12 residues. Trimming removed 0 bases from V and 11 bases from J, with 14 bases in between. As DNA, the CDR3 is TGTGCCTGGAGTGTACTGCCAGGGGTTGAGTACTTC. It is translated as CAWSVLPGVEYF. The full variable domain, in which reference TRBV30 and TRBJ2-7 provide the parts outside the CDR3, is SQTIHQWPATLVQPVGSPLSLECTVEGTSNPNLYWYRQAAGRGLQLLFYSVGIGQISSEVPQNLSASRPQDRQFILSSKKLLLSDSGFYLCAWSVLPGVEYFGPGTRLTVT.

This chain uses TRBV16 with TRBJ2-7; weak D call: TRBD1 (6 bases). The germline gives CDR1 KGHSY, CDR2 FQNENV. The CDR3 has 13 amino acids. V was cut by 4 bases and J by 4 bases, with 11 bases left in between. The CDR3 coding sequence is TGTGCCAGCAGCCGCCACACAGGGTACGAGCAGTACTTC. It is translated as CASSRHTGYEQYF.

V and J are TRBV6-4 and TRBJ2-5; D may be TRBD2 (5 bases). Germline V gene sequence: CDR1 MRHNA, CDR2 SNTAGT. The CDR3 is 13 amino acids. V was cut by 3 bases and J by 5 bases, with 10 bases left in between. This chain's CDR3 is CASSETRGETQYF. In DNA form, the CDR3 reads TGTGCCAGCAGTGAGACCAGAGGGGAGACCCAGTACTTC.

The V call is TRBV5-1, the J call TRBJ2-7; unclear D gene. Germline values: CDR1 SGHRS, CDR2 YFSETQ. Between the trimmed V and J ends, which lost 0 bases and 2 bases, there was a span of 9 bases. The CDR3 covers 14 residues. The CDR3 region has the DNA TGCGCCAGCAGCTTGGTCACAGACACCTACGAGCAGTACTTC. Its protein product is CASSLVTDTYEQYF.

The rearrangement uses TRBV29-1 and TRBJ1-4, with 12 bases that match TRBD1. This CDR3 is 15 amino acids long. Germline lookup yields CDR1 SQVTM and CDR2 ANQGSEA. Losses at the gene ends were 6 bases for V and 8 bases for J; bases not matched to a gene: 10. The CDR3 here is CSVKGQGAGNEKLFF. The DNA for the CDR3 is TGCAGCGTGAAGGGACAGGGGGCGGGTAACGAAAAACTGTTTTTT.

The gene calls are TRBV6-5 and TRBJ1-2; 10 bases match TRBD1. Germline loops: CDR1 MNHEY, CDR2 SVGAGI. CDR3 length equals 14 residues. V lost 11 bases to trimming and J lost 8 bases; unmatched junction nucleotides: 14. The CDR3 DNA follows: TGTGCCGCAGGGACAGGGGAGGTGGTAGGCGGCTACACCTTC. It encodes CAAGTGEVVGGYTF.

The V gene is TRBV14, the J gene TRBJ1-1, with a tentative D call TRBD1 (5 bases). This CDR3 contains 15 residues. Germline CDR1 reads SGHDN; CDR2 reads FVKESK. The V end lost 4 bases, the J end lost 5 bases, and 17 bases lay between the germline ends. This chain's CDR3 is CASSPRAGGETEAFF. In DNA, the CDR3 is TGTGCCAGCAGCCCAAGGGCGGGGGGGGAGACTGAAGCTTTCTTT.

The chain uses TRBV6-2 or TRBV6-3 and TRBJ1-2, with 7 bases fitting TRBD1. Losses at the gene ends were 4 bases for V and 0 bases for J; bases not matched to a gene: 8. The CDR3 runs to 16 residues. CDR1 is MNHEY and CDR2 is SVGEGT in the germline V gene. The CDR3 bases are TGTGCCAGCAGTTCCTACCGACAGGGCGCTAACTATGGCTACACCTTC. It specifies CASSSYRQGANYGYTF.

This rearrangement joins TRBV5-1 to TRBJ2-2; 7 bases are a match to TRBD1. Trimming took 4 bases from V and 1 from J; bases not matched to a gene: 4. From germline, CDR1 is SGHRS and CDR2 YFSETQ. This CDR3 is built from 15 residues. The DNA of the CDR3 is TGCGCCAGCAGCAAGACAGGGATGAACACCGGGGAGCTGTTTTTT. This gives the protein CASSKTGMNTGELFF.

As concerns this clone: Other DNA sequences within the sample encode an identical CDR3. The chain combines TRBV27 with TRBJ2-5; 10 nucleotides match TRBD2. The CDR3 consists of 14 residues. After removal of 2 bases from V and 5 bases from J, the junction contained 2 bases not matched to a gene. From germline, CDR1 is MNHEY and CDR2 SMNVEV (reference sequence). The CDR3 spells CASSLLAGEETQYF. In DNA, the CDR3 is TGTGCCAGCAGTTTACTAGCGGGAGAGGAGACCCAGTACTTC.

This sequence joins TRBV7-6 and TRBJ1-2, with 12 nucleotides matching TRBD1. The V segment lost 2 bases and the J segment 8 bases; nucleotides outside the gene matches: 12. CDR1 and CDR2 from the germline V gene are SGHVS and FNYEAQ. The CDR3 is 17 amino acids. The CDR3 region has the DNA TGTGCCAGCAGCTTAATTAAGGGGACAGGGGGCGAAGGAGGCTACACCTTC. Protein product: CASSLIKGTGGEGGYTF. The entire variable domain, with the rest obtained from reference TRBV7-6 and TRBJ1-2, is as follows: GAGVSQSPRYKVTKRGQDVALRCDPISGHVSLYWYRQALGQGPEFLTYFNYEAQQDKSGLPNDRFSAERPEGSISTLTIQRTEQRDSAMYRCASSLIKGTGGEGGYTFGSGTRLTVV.

V usage is TRBV5-4 and J usage is TRBJ2-1; TRBD1 matches 9 bases. This CDR3 spans 16 amino acids. Germline V lookup: CDR1 SGHNT, CDR2 YYREEE (reference sequence). The ends lost 4 bases at V and 5 bases at J; junction bases unmatched: 10. The CDR3 DNA reads TGTGCCAGCAGCACAGCACAGGGGGCGCTGAACAATGAGCAGTTCTTC. Its protein product is CASSTAQGALNNEQFF.

The rearrangement links TRBV5-1 to TRBJ1-1; 7 bases match TRBD1. In germline, CDR1 is SGHRS, CDR2 YFSETQ. There are 16 residues in the CDR3. V gave up 4 bases and J gave up 0 bases; unmatched junction bases: 9. CDR3 sequence (DNA): TGCGCCAGCAGCACCGGACAGGCGATCATGAACACTGAAGCTTTCTTT. Its protein is CASSTGQAIMNTEAFF.

V usage is TRBV5-1 and J usage is TRBJ1-2; 7 nucleotides line up with TRBD1. J was trimmed by 6 bases and V by 4 bases; bases with no gene match: 9. The germline CDR1 and CDR2 sequences are SGHRS and YFSETQ. The CDR3 has 14 residues. CDR3 sequence (DNA): TGCGCCAGCAGCCCGTTGTCAGGGGGTGATGGCTACACCTTC. Translated: CASSPLSGGDGYTF.

The chain recombines TRBV19 with TRBJ2-7, with D possibly TRBD1 on 6 matching bases. This CDR3 is built from 15 residues. Germline lookup yields CDR1 LNHDA and CDR2 SQIVND (reference sequence). Trimming shortened V by 5 bases and J by 2 bases, and 16 bases separated the two germline ends. CDR3 sequence (DNA): TGTGCCAGTAGTTCCCCGGGACAAACCCCCTACGAGCAGTACTTC. This encodes CASSSPGQTPYEQYF.

The genes are TRBV7-3 and TRBJ2-2; TRBD1 aligns across 7 bases. CDR1 is SGHTA and CDR2 is FQGTGA in the germline V gene. The V segment lost 3 bases and the J segment 6 bases; nucleotides outside the gene matches: 7. This CDR3 contains 15 residues. Here the CDR3 reads CASSFDRVGAGELFF. The DNA for the CDR3 is TGTGCCAGCAGCTTCGACAGGGTGGGCGCCGGGGAGCTGTTTTTT.

This chain joins TRBV19 and TRBJ1-5, with 9 bases that match TRBD1. The CDR3 sequence is 14 residues long. Germline V lookup: CDR1 LNHDA, CDR2 SQIVND (reference sequence). Germline trimming cut 6 bases from V and 3 bases from J; bases unmatched to any gene: 3. CDR3 loop: CASSRQGDNQPQHF. The CDR3 DNA reads TGTGCCAGTAGCCGACAGGGGGACAATCAGCCCCAGCATTTT.

The rearrangement links TRBV7-8 to TRBJ1-1, with a possible D match to TRBD1 (6 bases). With 5 bases removed from V and 0 bases from J, the gap between germline ends came to 16 bases. This CDR3 region has 16 residues. CDR1 is SGHVS, CDR2 FQNEAQ, per germline. The CDR3 spells CASSDRPLGMNTEAFF. CDR3 DNA sequence: TGTGCCAGCAGCGACAGGCCCCTCGGAATGAACACTGAAGCTTTCTTT.

This chain links TRBV5-8 with TRBJ2-7, with 7 bases that match TRBD1. Trimming removed 2 bases from V and 5 bases from J; junction bases left unmatched: 7. The CDR3 sequence is 14 residues long. Germline V gene lookup returns CDR1 SGHTS and CDR2 YDEGEE. CDR3 nucleotide sequence: TGTGCCAGCAGCTTTTGGCAGGGGGTCCACGAGCAGTACTTC. It encodes CASSFWQGVHEQYF.

This sequence joins TRBV12-5 and TRBJ2-1; perhaps TRBD2 as D (5 bases). CDR1 and CDR2 from the germline V gene are LGHNT and FRNRAP. This CDR3 region has 12 residues. V was clipped by 7 bases and J by 9 bases, with 13 bases between them. CDR3 residues: CASDRGSGEQFF. The CDR3 coding sequence is TGTGCTAGTGACCGAGGGTCGGGTGAGCAGTTCTTC.

J is TRBJ1-2 and V is TRBV5-1; a weak D match, TRBD1 (5 bases). V dropped 4 bases and J dropped 5 bases, with 15 bases sitting between them. The CDR3 is 14 amino acids. The germline gives CDR1 SGHRS, CDR2 YFSETQ. This CDR3 is CASSRTSGGYGYTF. The DNA of the CDR3 is TGCGCCAGCAGCCGGACTTCTGGGGGGTATGGCTACACCTTC. Variable domain in full (rest from reference TRBV5-1 and TRBJ1-2): KAGVTQTPRYLIKTRGQQVTLSCSPISGHRSVSWYQQTPGQGLQFLFEYFSETQRNKGNFPGRFSGRQFSNSRSEMNVSTLELGDSALYLCASSRTSGGYGYTFGSGTRLTVV.

In its sample, this clone was seen a few times. CDR3 in amino acids: CASSFGDYTEAFF. The CDR3 DNA is TGTGCCAGCAGTTTCGGGGACTACACTGAAGCTTTCTTT. The chain carries TRBV27 and TRBJ1-1, with D possibly being TRBD1 (5 bases). From germline, CDR1 is MNHEY and CDR2 SMNVEV (reference sequence). This CDR3 contains 13 residues. V was shortened by 3 bases and J by 3 bases, with 8 bases between the two germline ends.